This TCR beta chain was captured by sequencing in a study of radiotherapy plus CTLA-4 blockade in lung cancer (dated by TCRdb to the late 2010s). Background on the whole study: Objective responses occurred in 15% to 20% of enrolled patients, and around 29% achieved disease control. Results and caveats for the whole study, not just this receptor: After treatment with radiotherapy and ipilimumab, TCR clones that came from tumors expanded in the peripheral blood. Increased serum interferon-beta after radiation, together with early dynamic changes in blood T cell clones, were reported to be the strongest predictors of response.

The study evaluated CTLA-4 blockade (ipilimumab) given together with focal radiation therapy in patients who had chemo-refractory metastatic non-small-cell lung cancer. Concerning this clone: The clone's antigen remains unknown. No base quality values were provided; no much bigger clone lies one nucleotide off.

Library preparation used the immunoSEQ multiplex PCR assay. TCRdb mirrors the immuneACCESS table, restricted to in-frame sequences. Some clones are absent from its copies; in checked studies, under half trace to an unresolved V gene, and the reason for the others is unknown. The sample yields about 78,000 clones; 75% to 90% were counted once. In total, the top ten clones hold more than 2% of the sample. Inclusive of the bounding cysteine and phenylalanine, the CDR3 is 15 residues long. The read is trimmed to its CDR3 DNA, 45 bases read in frame from base 1. V loses 3 bases at its end and J loses 1 base; junction bases beyond the gene matches: 3. Based on the germline V gene (reference sequence), the CDR1 and CDR2 sequences are PRHDT and FYEKMQ.

This sequence uses TRBV13 and TRBJ1-3; a stretch of 7 junction bases matches TRBD1. Sequencing was performed on peripheral blood, taken from a patient treated with radiotherapy plus ipilimumab. This clonotype was sampled from a human donor with non-small cell lung cancer who had a partial response to radiotherapy plus ipilimumab. In nucleotide form, the sequence is TGTGCCAGCAGCTTTGACAGGGTGTCTGGAAACACCATATATTTT. Its protein is CASSFDRVSGNTIYF.